This T cell receptor beta chain was documented in a study of T cells in Graves' hyperthyroidism and ophthalmopathy (dated by TCRdb to between 2018 and 2021). With regard to the full study: Peripheral blood was sampled at the time of initial diagnosis, prior to any treatment. A discovery cohort of about a hundred patients, roughly 45 with Graves' ophthalmopathy and 57 with stable Graves' hyperthyroidism, was used to find distinguishing TCR V-J signatures. Prospective prediction of ophthalmopathy was tested in an independent validation cohort of 18 hyperthyroidism patients and some 17 patients who later progressed to ophthalmopathy. The 95 to 100 discovery patients were divided at random into training and test sets in a 7:3 ratio. The study also compared thyroid tissue and blood T-cell repertoires from 5 to 7 Graves' hyperthyroidism patients. Following sampling, methimazole starting at 30 mg daily was given to hyperthyroidism patients, and high-dose intravenous methylprednisolone was given to ophthalmopathy patients. The paper reports TCR Vbeta CDR3 sequencing of some 140 peripheral blood samples: under 45 ophthalmopathy, under 85 hyperthyroidism and around 17 progressor patients. General study outcomes and caveats: In validation, the model predicted progression to ophthalmopathy with approximately 71% sensitivity and roughly 75% specificity, a median of around six months before onset. A model built on a 13 V-J signature distinguished ophthalmopathy from stable hyperthyroidism, reaching roughly 88% sensitivity and 81.08% specificity in cross-validation and 80%/75% in testing. Sample size was not statistically predetermined, and blinding of investigators to group allocation was not performed. Most expanded thyroid clonotypes (frequency above 0.001) were also detected in blood, a finding suggesting that blood repertoires may reflect thyroid immune responses.

TCR beta CDR3 regions were amplified from RNA transcripts. A first-round RT-PCR of the TCR CDR3 used the HTBI primer set with the Qiagen OneStep RT-PCR kit. The libraries were constructed in a second round of multiplex PCR and then size-selected and purified. Sequencing of the libraries was done on an Illumina HiSeq2000 using paired-end 100 bp reads. As for how the authors treated the data: SOAPnuke was used to process the raw data, throwing out any read that contained adapters or uncalled bases, had a mean Phred below 15, or lacked an exact constant-primer or identifier match. COPE v1.2.5 was used to merge high-quality paired reads, and clonotypes were defined as unique nucleotide sequences. MiTCR v1.1 was used to align clonotypes to the IMGT TRBV, TRBD and TRBJ reference segments. Analysis was restricted to V-J combinations with a frequency above 0.0001, which covered roughly 99% of repertoires. The TCS score was defined as F50 (clonal expansion) divided by E x V (chaos), with BLOSUM62-based TCRdist calculated between CDR3 peptides within each V-J. Welch's t-statistics and random forest reduced roughly 500 V-J features to fewer than 15, which were used in a naive Bayes classifier (R e1071). TCRdb cleaned the public reads at Q25 with fastp, built clones with MiXCR and kept in-frame beta chains. Every distinct CDR3 protein forms one entry, paired with its most common genes and DNA. The V and J calls come from TCRdb's annotation, not from the publication. In all, the sample holds 500,000 to 650,000 distinct CDR3 sequences, and around 13% of those were seen once. Around an eighth of the sample lies in the top ten.

A word on this clonotype: It lacks a known antigen. The input lacks base qualities; no much larger clone sits a single base away.

Ophthalmopathy patients had moderately to severely active disease, Clinical Activity Score of at least 3, NOSPECS grade of at least 4, and duration under 3 months. Any patient with an uncontrolled infection, another autoimmune disease, pregnancy or lactation was excluded. Diagnoses were based on clinical symptoms, serum thyroxine and TRAb, thyroid ultrasound and orbital computed tomography. Ficoll-Paque density gradient centrifugation was used to isolate PBMCs from about 10 ml of fresh peripheral blood. Total RNA was extracted using Trizol reagent, and RNA quality was assessed on an Agilent 2100 Bioanalyzer. CDR1 and CDR2, per the germline V gene, are SGHRS and YFSETQ. Trimming costs V 3 bases and J 0 bases, and their ends lie 10 bases apart. The CDR3 sequence holds 15 residues, the cysteine and phenylalanine included. Just CDR3 DNA is preserved here, 45 bases in frame from base 1.

This clonotype originated in a woman between 45 and 60 years old with Graves' ophthalmopathy. The sample was blood. The chain is encoded by TRBV5-1 joined to TRBJ2-1; the D gene remains uncertain. This receptor carries the CDR3 CASSYGQFSYNEQFF. The sequenced DNA is TGCGCCAGCAGCTACGGGCAATTCTCCTACAATGAGCAGTTCTTC. Extended through the reference TRBV5-1 and TRBJ2-1 proteins, this CDR3 yields the full variable domain: KAGVTQTPRYLIKTRGQQVTLSCSPISGHRSVSWYQQTPGQGLQFLFEYFSETQRNKGNFPGRFSGRQFSNSRSEMNVSTLELGDSALYLCASSYGQFSYNEQFFGPGTRLTVL.